Listed here are 15 T cell receptor beta chains from one sample, sequenced in a study of CD8 T cells in ankylosing spondylitis. TCRdb re-called the 5' RACE reads with MiXCR, one entry per CDR3 protein. The sample includes approximately 60,000 distinct CDR3 sequences, 6.2% seen only once; the top ten take just under 5%. Sequencing used synovial fluid, either unsorted or a sorted T cell fraction (not recorded which). The receptors here all came from a male donor with ankylosing spondylitis.

V and J are TRBV11-2 and TRBJ2-5, with D possibly TRBD1 on 6 matching bases. V was clipped by 3 bases and J by 0 bases, with 11 bases between them. Germline V gene sequence: CDR1 SGHAT, CDR2 FQNNGV. The CDR3 totals 15 residues. This CDR3 is CASSLSQGNQETQYF. In DNA, the CDR3 is TGTGCCAGCAGCTTGTCCCAGGGGAACCAAGAGACCCAGTACTTC. Drawing the rest from reference TRBV11-2 and TRBJ2-5, the complete variable domain is EAGVAQSPRYKIIEKRQSVAFWCNPISGHATLYWYQQILGQGPKLLIQFQNNGVVDDSQLPKDRFSAERLKGVDSTLKIQPAKLEDSAVYLCASSLSQGNQETQYFGPGTRLLVL.

This clonotype was picked up many times. The CDR3 DNA follows: TGCAGTGCTAGAGGGCCCTACAATGAGCAGTTCTTC. As protein: CSARGPYNEQFF. The chain joins TRBV20-1 to TRBJ2-1; D ambiguous. Germline assignment: CDR1 DFQATT and CDR2 SNEGSKA (reference sequence). Trimming shortened V by 1 base and J by 2 bases, and 3 bases separated the two germline ends. The CDR3 has 12 residues.

The rearrangement uses TRBV6-6 and TRBJ1-1; D unclear. From germline, CDR1 is MNHNY and CDR2 SVGAGI (reference sequence). The CDR3 is 12 residues long. V lost 6 bases, J lost 0 bases, and 5 bases lay in between. The CDR3 bases are TGTGCCAGCAGGGAGATGAACACTGAAGCTTTCTTT. Encoded protein: CASREMNTEAFF.

The chain joins TRBV14 to TRBJ1-6, with 8 bases matching TRBD1. CDR1 is SGHDN and CDR2 is FVKESK in the germline V gene. CDR3 length: 15 residues. V lost 0 bases to trimming and J lost 11 bases; unmatched junction nucleotides: 6. The CDR3 DNA reads as TGTGCCAGCAGCCAAGAGGGCAGGGGGCCGGCACCCCTCCACTTT. Amino acids: CASSQEGRGPAPLHF.

In its sample, this clonotype was seen a few times. J is TRBJ1-1 and V is TRBV20-1; D gene uncertain. The germline V and J ends were trimmed by 0 bases and 11 bases, with 16 bases remaining between them. The CDR3 sequence is 13 residues long. Germline-derived CDR1 and CDR2 are DFQATT and SNEGSKA (reference sequence). CDR3 protein: CSARDDRVLGAFF. CDR3 nucleotides: TGCAGTGCTAGAGATGATAGGGTGCTTGGGGCTTTCTTT.

This clonotype was seen many times. The rearrangement joins TRBV5-6 to TRBJ2-6; 7 positions match TRBD1. Looked up from germline, CDR1 is SGHDT and CDR2 is YYEEEE. The J segment lost 4 bases and the V segment lost 5 bases, leaving 12 bases of the junction unmatched. The CDR3 totals 17 residues. CDR3 in amino acids: CASSSRDRPTGANVLTF. As DNA, the CDR3 is TGTGCCAGCAGTTCTAGGGACAGACCTACAGGGGCCAACGTCCTGACTTTC.

This clonotype was counted at least ten times. The rearrangement joins TRBV28 to TRBJ2-7; the D is unclear. V was clipped by 5 bases and J by 0 bases, with 11 bases between them. This CDR3 spans 14 amino acids. Germline CDR1 and CDR2: MDHEN and SYDVKM. The CDR3 sequence is CASSPSWVSYEQYF. CDR3 sequence (DNA): TGTGCCAGCAGTCCCTCGTGGGTCTCCTACGAGCAGTACTTC.

This chain joins TRBV19 and TRBJ2-7; D not certain. The V end lost 0 bases, the J end lost 4 bases, and 13 bases lay between the germline ends. The CDR3 spans 15 residues. From germline, CDR1 is LNHDA and CDR2 SQIVND (reference sequence). The CDR3 spells CASSIDLGLSYEQYF. In DNA, the CDR3 is TGTGCCAGTAGTATAGATCTCGGGCTGTCTTACGAGCAGTACTTC.

This clonotype came up many times. The rearrangement uses TRBV24-1 and TRBJ2-1, with TRBD2 matching 10 bases. This CDR3 is built from 15 residues. Germline V gene sequence: CDR1 KGHDR, CDR2 SFDVKD. V lost 3 bases and J lost 9; bases outside the gene matches: 7. Written as DNA, the CDR3 is TGTGCCACCAGTGATCCCCTAGCGGGAGCGAGTGAGCAGTTCTTC. It codes for CATSDPLAGASEQFF.

The chain couples TRBV7-9 to TRBJ1-4, with D possibly matching TRBD1 (6 bases). V was pared by 5 bases and J by 8 bases, with 18 bases between. The CDR3 contains 15 residues. Germline V gene sequence: CDR1 SEHNR, CDR2 FQNEAQ (reference sequence). CDR3 nucleotides: TGTGCCAGCAGCCCCCGGGACACACCGGGGGAAAAACTGTTTTTT. Encoded protein: CASSPRDTPGEKLFF.

The J gene is TRBJ2-7, the V gene TRBV7-9; 12 bases fit TRBD2. Germline trimming cut 7 bases from V and 1 base from J; bases unmatched to any gene: 11. CDR1 is SEHNR, CDR2 FQNEAQ, per germline (reference sequence). CDR3 length equals 17 residues. In nucleotides, the CDR3 is TGTGCCAGCAACCACGGCCCCGGACTAGCGGGGTCCTACGAGCAGTACTTC. It specifies CASNHGPGLAGSYEQYF. The variable domain in full, completed from reference TRBV7-9 and TRBJ2-7, reads DTGVSQNPRHKITKRGQNVTFRCDPISEHNRLYWYRQTLGQGPEFLTYFQNEAQLEKSRLLSDRFSAERPKGSFSTLEIQRTEQGDSAMYLCASNHGPGLAGSYEQYFGPGTRLTVT.

This clonotype was detected many times. The V gene is TRBV10-3, the J gene TRBJ2-5, with 11 bases that match TRBD2. The trim removed 10 bases at V and 4 bases at J, leaving 5 bases unmatched. The CDR3 consists of 13 residues. Germline V gives CDR1 ENHRY, CDR2 SYGVKD. In DNA form, the CDR3 reads TGTGCCAGCATAGCGGGAGGGGGAGAGACCCAGTACTTC. It translates to CASIAGGGETQYF.

This clonotype appeared many times. This sequence joins TRBV6-1 and TRBJ1-3; D uncertain. The germline V gene encodes CDR1 MNHNS and CDR2 SASEGT. The CDR3 has 15 residues. V was cut by 7 bases and J by 2 bases, with 15 bases left in between. The CDR3 DNA reads TGTGCCAGCAAAAGGGATGGGGATCCTGGAAACACCATATATTTT. As protein: CASKRDGDPGNTIYF.

This clonotype has a count of ten or more. This chain connects TRBV20-1 to TRBJ2-1, with 7 nucleotides matching TRBD2. J was trimmed by 6 bases and V by 1 base; bases with no gene match: 9. This CDR3 spans 15 amino acids. From germline, CDR1 is DFQATT and CDR2 SNEGSKA (reference sequence). The chain's CDR3 is CSARVSGRAVNEQFF. The CDR3 DNA reads TGCAGTGCTAGAGTGTCAGGGAGGGCCGTCAATGAGCAGTTCTTC.

The chain carries TRBV24-1 and TRBJ2-6, with D unclear. CDR3 length: 17 amino acids. Trimming removed 10 bases from V and 0 bases from J, with 18 bases in between. CDR1 is KGHDR and CDR2 is SFDVKD in the germline V gene. The CDR3 sequence: CATEGPIPYSGANVLTF. Written as DNA, the CDR3 is TGTGCCACAGAAGGCCCTATCCCTTACTCTGGGGCCAACGTCCTGACTTTC.